This T cell receptor beta chain was documented in a study of regulatory T cells in long-lasting Graves disease. Study as a whole: Graves' cases, newly diagnosed, had used antithyroid drugs under 3 months.

Sample time point: newly diagnosed GD, antithyroid drugs for less than 3 months. There was RNA extracted from PBMCs, and the TCR library was made from it. American Thyroid Association guidelines served as the basis for diagnosing Graves' disease. Findings of the study overall: There were preferences for TRBV28, TRBJ1-2 and TRBJ2-5 in persistent disease.

TCR beta libraries were built with iRepertoire HTBI primers and Arm-PCR of CDR3 regions. Via MiXCR, TCRdb re-called the multiplex PCR reads, giving one row per CDR3 protein. The data contain 400,000 to 450,000 distinct CDR3 sequences, roughly 15% of them singletons. Worth noting for this clonotype: The antigen is not known.

Germline CDR1 reads MNHEY; CDR2 reads SMNVEV (reference sequence). V dropped 2 bases and J dropped 10 bases, with 17 bases sitting between them. The CDR3 covers 14 residues. The same specimen was also included in a second study, on T cells in Graves' hyperthyroidism and ophthalmopathy. As that report states: Hyperthyroidism patients were newly diagnosed, had disease duration under 2 months, and were aged 18 to 65 years.

The input for sequencing was peripheral blood mononuclear cells (PBMCs), taken at new diagnosis, from a patient treated with antithyroid drugs. The receptor's source is a woman in her 30s with Graves disease. The rearrangement links TRBV27 to TRBJ1-1, with D uncertain. The CDR3 reads CASSLMGSLNGAFF. The DNA for the CDR3 is TGTGCCAGCAGTTTAATGGGGTCGCTTAATGGAGCTTTCTTT.